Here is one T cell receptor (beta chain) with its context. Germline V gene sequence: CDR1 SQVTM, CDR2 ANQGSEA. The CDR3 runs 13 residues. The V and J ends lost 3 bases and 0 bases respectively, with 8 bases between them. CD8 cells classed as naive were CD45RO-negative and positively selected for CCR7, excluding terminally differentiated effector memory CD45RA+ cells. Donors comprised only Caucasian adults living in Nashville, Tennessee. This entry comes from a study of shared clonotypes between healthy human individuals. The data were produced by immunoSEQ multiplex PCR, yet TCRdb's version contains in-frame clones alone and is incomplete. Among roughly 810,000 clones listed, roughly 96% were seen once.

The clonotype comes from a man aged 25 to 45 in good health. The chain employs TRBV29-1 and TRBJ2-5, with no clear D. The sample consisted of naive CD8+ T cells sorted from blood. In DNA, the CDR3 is TGCAGCGTTGAGCGGCAGAACCAAGAGACCCAGTACTTC. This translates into CSVERQNQETQYF.